This T cell receptor (beta chain) appears in the sequencing data of a study of cytomegalovirus exposure and HLA in healthy donors. The wider study: In a previous analysis, 110 million or so unique TCR beta sequences were found from 170 million or so T cells.

Of note for this clone: The antigen is not known.

The CDR3 sequence is 17 residues long. The germline CDR1 and CDR2 sequences are SNHLY and FYNNEI. V was trimmed by 2 bases and J by 1 base, leaving 15 bases between them. This PCR relied on a set of 60 Vbeta primers and 13 Jbeta primers. Produced via immunoSEQ multiplex PCR; TCRdb's table is partial and in-frame only. Of about 180,000 clones in the sample, approximately 80% are singletons; the top ten hold around 1.4%. Regarding the study as a whole: It was shown in a later analysis that HLA-associated TCR beta chains were more clonally expanded than other, equally common chains. The classifier reportedly diagnosed cytomegalovirus status with high specificity and sensitivity.

J is TRBJ1-5 and V is TRBV2; D is unresolved. This TCR was sampled from a girl aged 10-17 years in good health and CMV-seropositive. Input material: PBMCs. CDR3 nucleotide sequence: TGTGCCAGCAGTGAAACGCAATTGCCAGTAAGCAATCAGCCCCAGCATTTT. It specifies CASSETQLPVSNQPQHF.